Presented here are 3 T cell receptor beta chains from one specimen sequenced in a study of blood T cell repertoires in COVID-19. Only in-frame clones appear in the TCRdb table, and some are missing; sequencing was by immunoSEQ multiplex PCR. The data contain about 190,000 clones, almost 85% of them seen just once; the ten biggest clones take up 5.1%. What was sequenced was peripheral blood. The receptors stem from a woman in her 70s with active or convalescent COVID-19.

This chain links TRBV3-1 (or the pseudogene TRBV3-2) with TRBJ2-2; D possibly corresponds to TRBD2 (5 bases). CDR1 is LGHDT, CDR2 YNNKEL, per germline (reference sequence). CDR3 length: 13 amino acids. V was cut by 7 bases and J by 4 bases, with 10 bases left in between. This CDR3 reads CASTPGGTGELFF. The CDR3 DNA sequence: TGTGCCAGCACCCCAGGAGGCACCGGGGAGCTGTTTTTT.

The chain links TRBV21-1 to TRBJ2-2; whether TRBD1, the table's D call, matches the DNA was not checked. TRBV21-1 is annotated as a pseudogene. The CDR3 loop spans 14 amino acids. Here the CDR3 DNA reads TGTGCCAGCAGCACACGGACAGCCACCGGGGAGCTGTTTTTT. The encoded protein is CASSTRTATGELFF.

This chain joins TRBV29-1 and TRBJ1-2; 7 bases align to TRBD1. Germline CDR1 and CDR2: SQVTM and ANQGSEA. The CDR3 has 12 amino acids. Germline trimming cut 3 bases from V and 3 bases from J; bases unmatched to any gene: 1. Written as DNA, the CDR3 is TGCAGCGTTGAGGGACAGTACTATGGCTACACCTTC. Translation gives CSVEGQYYGYTF.